This is a list of T cell receptor beta chains from one sample in a study of cytomegalovirus exposure and HLA in healthy donors. Repertoires were generated with immunoSEQ multiplex PCR, while TCRdb's copy carries only in-frame clones and drops some. The sample lists approximately 180,000 clones, roughly 82% occurring once. Sequenced sample: PBMCs. All receptors derive from a woman aged 18-29 years in good health and CMV-seronegative. Both conserved end residues are part of each CDR3. A D gene is named only where the DNA matches it firmly. Size values are once, few and many counts, or a class for expanded clones, and some rows have none.

D gene	V gene	clone size	J gene	CDR3 DNA	CDR3 protein
NA	TRBV29-1	NA	TRBJ2-1	TGCAGCGAGCGACCTACTGAAAGCTCCTACAATGAGCAGTTCTTC	CSERPTESSYNEQFF
TRBD2	TRBV18	few	TRBJ2-7	TGTGCCAGCTCACCGAGCGGGAGGGGATCCTACGAGCAGTACTTC	CASSPSGRGSYEQYF
NA	TRBV11-2	NA	TRBJ1-1	TGTGCCAGCAGCGCCCAGGAGGGGGGGGACACTGAAGCTTTCTTT	CASSAQEGGDTEAFF
TRBD1	TRBV18	NA	TRBJ2-5	TGTGCCAGCTCACCAAGGACAGGGCGGGAGACCCAGTACTTC	CASSPRTGRETQYF
NA	TRBV15	few	TRBJ2-1	TGTGCCACCAGCAGCCACAGGGATGTAGGCAATGAGCAGTTCTTC	CATSSHRDVGNEQFF
TRBD2	TRBV19	NA	TRBJ2-3	TGTGCCAGTAGTCTGAACCCCGGACTAGCGGGTACAGATACGCAGTATTTT	CASSLNPGLAGTDTQYF
NA	TRBV19	few	TRBJ2-7	TGTGCCAGTAGTACCGGCTACGAGCAGTACTTC	CASSTGYEQYF
TRBD2	TRBV5-1	NA	TRBJ2-2	TGCGCCAGCAGCTTAGAACTAGCGGGAGGCACCGGGGAGCTGTTTTTT	CASSLELAGGTGELFF
TRBD2	TRBV13	NA	TRBJ2-7	TGTGCCAGCAGGGTAGCGGGCCCCCCCTACGAGCAGTACTTC	CASRVAGPPYEQYF
TRBD1	TRBV6-1	once	TRBJ1-2	TGTGCCAGCAGTGATACAGGGGGGAGTTATGGCTACACCTTC	CASSDTGGSYGYTF
NA	TRBV2	NA	TRBJ2-2	TGTGCCAGCAGTTTTAATCTAGCGACGGTCGGGGAGCTGTTTTTT	CASSFNLATVGELFF
NA	TRBV5-1	NA	TRBJ1-1	TGCGCCAGCAGCTTTTACCAGGGGAACACTGAAGCTTTCTTT	CASSFYQGNTEAFF
NA	TRBV6-4	once	TRBJ2-1	TGTGCCAGCAGCCCAGGGGTAAGCTCCTACAATGAGCAGTTCTTC	CASSPGVSSYNEQFF
NA	TRBV5-4	NA	TRBJ2-1	TGTGCCAGCAGCTTGCGGTCAAATACCCTCAATGAGCAGTTCTTC	CASSLRSNTLNEQFF
NA	TRBV6-1	NA	TRBJ2-1	TGTGCCAGCAGTGGAGAATACGCAGCGTACAATGAGCAGTTCTTC	CASSGEYAAYNEQFF
NA	TRBV2	NA	TRBJ2-3	TGTGCCAGCAGTTACAGGGTAATGGGCACAGATACGCAGTATTTT	CASSYRVMGTDTQYF
TRBD1	TRBV30	NA	TRBJ2-5	TGTGCCTCCTCTCGACAGGGGGCAGAGACCCAGTACTTC	CASSRQGAETQYF
TRBD1	TRBV30	NA	TRBJ1-3	TGTGCCTGGAAACAGGGGCTCCCTGGAAACACCATATATTTT	CAWKQGLPGNTIYF
NA	TRBV2	NA	TRBJ1-2	TGTGCCAGCAGTATATACAGGGATGGCTACACCTTC	CASSIYRDGYTF
NA	TRBV11-1	NA	TRBJ1-4	TGTGCCAGCAAAAGAGGTCTTAATGAAAAACTGTTTTTT	CASKRGLNEKLFF
NA	TRBV19	NA	TRBJ2-3	TGTGCCAGTAGTAGGAGGAAAGGTACAGATACGCAGTATTTT	CASSRRKGTDTQYF
NA	TRBV4-1	NA	TRBJ2-3	TGCGCCAGCAGCCAAGTTCTAGGGGGAAAGAGAAGCACAGATACGCAGTATTTT	CASSQVLGGKRSTDTQYF
TRBD2	TRBV30	NA	TRBJ2-3	TGTGCCTGGAGTGTAAGTTTCCTAGCGGACCCCCGCACAGATACGCAGTATTTT	CAWSVSFLADPRTDTQYF
TRBD2	TRBV2	NA	TRBJ2-5	TGTGCCAGCAGTGAACCTCTAGCGGTCGAAGAGACCCAGTACTTC	CASSEPLAVEETQYF
NA	TRBV7-9	NA	TRBJ2-5	TGTGCCAGCAGCTTAGGACTCCTACAAGAGACCCAGTACTTC	CASSLGLLQETQYF
NA	TRBV2	NA	TRBJ1-5	TGTGCCAGCAGGACCGGGTCTTATAGCAATCAGCCCCAGCATTTT	CASRTGSYSNQPQHF
NA	TRBV4-1	NA	TRBJ2-3	TGCGCCAGCAGCCAAGAGCCCCTTGGAGCCACCGCGCAGTATTTT	CASSQEPLGATAQYF
TRBD2	TRBV5-4	NA	TRBJ2-6	TGTGCCAGCAGCTCGACTAGCGGGGGGGCTATCTCTGGGGCCAACGTCCTGACTTTC	CASSSTSGGAISGANVLTF
NA	TRBV7-2	NA	TRBJ2-7	TGTGCCAGCCGCGGGATAAGGGAGCAGTACTTC	CASRGIREQYF
NA	TRBV7-9	NA	TRBJ2-3	TGTGCCAGCAGCTCTACGTCCACAGATACGCAGTATTTT	CASSSTSTDTQYF
TRBD1	TRBV28	few	TRBJ2-7	TGTGCCAGCAGTCTTCCGGGACAGGGGTCCTACGAGCAGTACTTC	CASSLPGQGSYEQYF
NA	TRBV10-3	NA	TRBJ2-1	TGTGCCATCAGTGAGGAGGGCGGGGATCCAGTCTACAATGAGCAGTTCTTC	CAISEEGGDPVYNEQFF
NA	TRBV23-1	NA	TRBJ2-2	TGCGCCAGCAGTCACAGCGAAATCCCCCCCGGGGAGCTGTTTTTT	CASSHSEIPPGELFF
NA	TRBV5-6	many	TRBJ1-1	TGTGCCAGCAGCTTAAGAGGGACTGAAGCTTTCTTT	CASSLRGTEAFF
NA	TRBV11-2	NA	TRBJ2-7	TGTGCCAGCAGCTCCCCCCGGGGCTACGAGCAGTACTTC	CASSSPRGYEQYF
NA	TRBV5-1	NA	TRBJ2-5	TGCGCCAGCAGCTTGGGGAGACCCCCAGAGACCCAGTACTTC	CASSLGRPPETQYF
NA	TRBV5-1	few	TRBJ2-3	TGCGCCAGCAGCCCCGTACCGGGGACAGATACGCAGTATTTT	CASSPVPGTDTQYF
TRBD2	TRBV7-8	NA	TRBJ2-5	TGTGCCAGCAGCTCGGGAGGGTCAAAAGAGACCCAGTACTTC	CASSSGGSKETQYF
NA	TRBV4-1	NA	TRBJ2-7	TGCGCCAGCAGCCAAGAGAGTAGAGGCGGCTACGAGCAGTACTTC	CASSQESRGGYEQYF
TRBD1	TRBV10-2	NA	TRBJ1-4	TGCGCCAGCACGGGACAGAGGGGTGAAAAACTGTTTTTT	CASTGQRGEKLFF